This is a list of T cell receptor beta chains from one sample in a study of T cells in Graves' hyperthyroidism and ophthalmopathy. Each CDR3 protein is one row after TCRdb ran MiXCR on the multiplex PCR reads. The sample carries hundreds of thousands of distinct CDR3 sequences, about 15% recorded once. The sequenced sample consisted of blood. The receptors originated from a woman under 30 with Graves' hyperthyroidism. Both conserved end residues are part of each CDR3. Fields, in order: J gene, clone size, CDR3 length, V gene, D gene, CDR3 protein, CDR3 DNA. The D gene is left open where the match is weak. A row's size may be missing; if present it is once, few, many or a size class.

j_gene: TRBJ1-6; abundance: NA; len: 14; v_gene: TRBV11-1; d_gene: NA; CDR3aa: CASSRGWDNSPLHF; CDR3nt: TGTGCCAGCAGCCGGGGATGGGATAATTCACCCCTCCACTTT
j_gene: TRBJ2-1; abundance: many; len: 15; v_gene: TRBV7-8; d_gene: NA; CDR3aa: CASSLTGWQRREQFF; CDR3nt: TGTGCCAGCAGCTTAACAGGGTGGCAGCGGCGAGAGCAGTTCTTC
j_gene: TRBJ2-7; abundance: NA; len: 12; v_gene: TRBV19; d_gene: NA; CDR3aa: CASSRNHYEQYF; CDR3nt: TGTGCCAGTAGTAGGAACCACTACGAGCAGTACTTC
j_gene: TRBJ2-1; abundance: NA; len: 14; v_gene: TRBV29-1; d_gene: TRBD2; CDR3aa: CSANSGTRDYEQFF; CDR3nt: TGCAGCGCCAACTCCGGGACTAGGGACTATGAGCAGTTCTTC
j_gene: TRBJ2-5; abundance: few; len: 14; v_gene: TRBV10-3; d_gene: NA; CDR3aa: CAISESSGIETQYF; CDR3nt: TGTGCCATCAGTGAGTCGTCGGGCATTGAGACCCAGTACTTC
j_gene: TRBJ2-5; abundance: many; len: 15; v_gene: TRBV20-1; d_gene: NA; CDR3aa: CSARVVGALRETQYF; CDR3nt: TGCAGTGCTAGAGTCGTCGGGGCGTTGAGGGAGACCCAGTACTTC
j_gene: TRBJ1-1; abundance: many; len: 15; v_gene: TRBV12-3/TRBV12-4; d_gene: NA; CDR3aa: CASSTEVVPSAEAFF; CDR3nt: TGTGCCAGCAGTACAGAAGTAGTTCCGTCAGCTGAAGCTTTCTTT
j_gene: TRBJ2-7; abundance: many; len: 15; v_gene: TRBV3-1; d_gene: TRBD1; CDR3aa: CASSASGTGAGEQYF; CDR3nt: TGTGCCAGCAGTGCATCCGGGACAGGGGCGGGCGAGCAGTACTTC
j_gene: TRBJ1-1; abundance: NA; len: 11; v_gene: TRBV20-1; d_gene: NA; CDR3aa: CSARYGTEAFF; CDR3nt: TGCAGTGCCCGATACGGGACAGAAGCTTTCTTT
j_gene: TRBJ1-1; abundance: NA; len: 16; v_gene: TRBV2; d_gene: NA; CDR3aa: CASSDRRDNPDTEAFF; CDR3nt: TGTGCCAGCAGTGATCGTCGGGACAATCCTGACACTGAAGCTTTCTTT
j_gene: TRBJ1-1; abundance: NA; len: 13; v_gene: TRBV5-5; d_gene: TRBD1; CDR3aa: CASSSRGQGRAFF; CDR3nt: TGTGCCAGCAGCTCCCGGGGACAGGGGAGGGCTTTCTTT
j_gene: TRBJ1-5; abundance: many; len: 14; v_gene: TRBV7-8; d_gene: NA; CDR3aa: CASSQMSENQPQHF; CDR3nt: TGTGCCAGCAGCCAAATGTCAGAAAATCAGCCCCAGCATTTT
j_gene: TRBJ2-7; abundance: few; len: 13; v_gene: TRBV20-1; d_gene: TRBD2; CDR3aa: CSVASGSFYEQYF; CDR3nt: TGCAGTGTGGCGAGCGGGAGCTTCTACGAGCAGTACTTC
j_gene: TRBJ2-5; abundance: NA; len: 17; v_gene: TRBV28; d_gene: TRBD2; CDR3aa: CASSLLALGRGQETQYF; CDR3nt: TGTGCCAGCAGTTTATTGGCACTCGGGAGGGGGCAAGAGACCCAGTACTTC
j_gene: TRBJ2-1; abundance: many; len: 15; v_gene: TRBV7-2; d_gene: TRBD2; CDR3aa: CASSILAGGGWEQFF; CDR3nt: TGTGCCAGCAGCATACTAGCGGGAGGGGGTTGGGAGCAGTTCTTC
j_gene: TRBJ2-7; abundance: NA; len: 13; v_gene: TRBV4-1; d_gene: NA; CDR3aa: CASSHAGTYEQYF; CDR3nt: TGCGCCAGCAGCCATGCAGGGACCTACGAGCAGTACTTC
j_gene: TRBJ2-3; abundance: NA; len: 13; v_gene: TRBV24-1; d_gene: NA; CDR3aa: CATSESSTDTQYF; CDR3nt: TGTGCCACCAGTGAATCTTCCACAGATACGCAGTATTTT
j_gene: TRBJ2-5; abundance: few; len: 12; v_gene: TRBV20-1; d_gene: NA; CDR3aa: CSASLISETQYF; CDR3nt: TGCAGTGCTAGCCTAATTAGCGAGACCCAGTACTTC
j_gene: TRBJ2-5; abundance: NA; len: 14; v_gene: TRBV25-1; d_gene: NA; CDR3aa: CASSEYGYQETQYF; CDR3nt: TGTGCCAGCAGTGAATACGGGTACCAAGAGACCCAGTACTTC
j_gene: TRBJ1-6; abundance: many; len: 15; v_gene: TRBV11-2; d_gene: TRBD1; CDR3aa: CASSLVGQGAVPLHF; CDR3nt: TGTGCCAGCAGCTTAGTGGGACAGGGGGCGGTGCCCCTCCACTTT
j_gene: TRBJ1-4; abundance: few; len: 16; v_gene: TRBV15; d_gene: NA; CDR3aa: CATSRGYRAGNEKLFF; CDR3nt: TGTGCCACCAGCAGAGGATACAGGGCTGGGAATGAAAAACTGTTTTTT
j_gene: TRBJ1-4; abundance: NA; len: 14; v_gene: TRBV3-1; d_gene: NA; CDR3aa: CASSLTSGDEKLFF; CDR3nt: TGTGCCAGCAGCCTTACTTCGGGGGATGAAAAACTGTTTTTT
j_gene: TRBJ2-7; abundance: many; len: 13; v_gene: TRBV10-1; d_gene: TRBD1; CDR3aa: CASSDLTGSEQYF; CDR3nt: TGCGCCAGCAGTGATCTGACAGGGTCAGAGCAGTACTTC
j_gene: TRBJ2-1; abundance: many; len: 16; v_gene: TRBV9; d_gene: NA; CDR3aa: CASSVSGASSYNEQFF; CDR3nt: TGTGCCAGCAGCGTCTCAGGGGCCAGCTCCTACAATGAGCAGTTCTTC
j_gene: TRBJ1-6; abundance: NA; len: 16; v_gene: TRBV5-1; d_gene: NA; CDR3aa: CASSRQGSGNNSPLHF; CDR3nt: TGCGCCAGCAGCCGTCAAGGCTCAGGGAATAATTCACCCCTCCACTTT
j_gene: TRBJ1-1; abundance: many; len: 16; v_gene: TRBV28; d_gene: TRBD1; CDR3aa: CASSSSGTGGHTEAFF; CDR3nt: TGTGCCAGCAGTTCATCCGGGACAGGGGGACACACTGAAGCTTTCTTT
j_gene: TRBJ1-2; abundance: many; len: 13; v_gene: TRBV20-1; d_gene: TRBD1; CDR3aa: CSAPTGGSYGYTF; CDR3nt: TGCAGTGCACCCACAGGGGGCTCGTATGGCTACACCTTC
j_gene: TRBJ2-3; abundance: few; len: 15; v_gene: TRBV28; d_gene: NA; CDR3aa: CASKPTVVSTDTQYF; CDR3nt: TGTGCCAGCAAACCGACAGTTGTTAGCACAGATACGCAGTATTTT
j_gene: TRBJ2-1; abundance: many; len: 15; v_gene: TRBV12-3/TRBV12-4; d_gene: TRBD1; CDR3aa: CASRTTGGDYNEQFF; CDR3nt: TGTGCCAGCAGGACGACAGGGGGCGACTACAATGAGCAGTTCTTC
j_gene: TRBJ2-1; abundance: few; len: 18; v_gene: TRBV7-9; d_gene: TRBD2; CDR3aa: CASSLYLGTSGRATEQFF; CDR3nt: TGTGCCAGCAGCTTATATCTCGGGACTAGCGGGAGGGCCACTGAGCAGTTCTTC
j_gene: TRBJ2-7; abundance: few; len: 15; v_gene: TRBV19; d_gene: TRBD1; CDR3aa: CASSIRTGSSYEQYF; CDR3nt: TGTGCCAGTAGTATAAGGACAGGGAGCTCCTACGAGCAGTACTTC
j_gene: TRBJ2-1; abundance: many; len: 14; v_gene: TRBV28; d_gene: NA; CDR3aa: CASSLIQGYNEQFF; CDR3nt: TGTGCCAGCAGTCTTATACAGGGCTACAATGAGCAGTTCTTC
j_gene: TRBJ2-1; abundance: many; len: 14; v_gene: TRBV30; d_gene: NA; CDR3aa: CAWRTPLNYNEQFF; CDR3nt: TGTGCCTGGAGGACTCCCTTAAACTACAATGAGCAGTTCTTC
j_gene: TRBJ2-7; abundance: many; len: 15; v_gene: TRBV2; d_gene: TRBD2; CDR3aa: CASSIGLGPSYEQYF; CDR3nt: TGTGCCAGCAGTATCGGACTAGGTCCGAGCTACGAGCAGTACTTC
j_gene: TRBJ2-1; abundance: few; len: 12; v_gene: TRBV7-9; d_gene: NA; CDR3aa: CASLVQDNEQFF; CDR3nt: TGTGCCAGTCTCGTCCAGGACAATGAGCAGTTCTTC